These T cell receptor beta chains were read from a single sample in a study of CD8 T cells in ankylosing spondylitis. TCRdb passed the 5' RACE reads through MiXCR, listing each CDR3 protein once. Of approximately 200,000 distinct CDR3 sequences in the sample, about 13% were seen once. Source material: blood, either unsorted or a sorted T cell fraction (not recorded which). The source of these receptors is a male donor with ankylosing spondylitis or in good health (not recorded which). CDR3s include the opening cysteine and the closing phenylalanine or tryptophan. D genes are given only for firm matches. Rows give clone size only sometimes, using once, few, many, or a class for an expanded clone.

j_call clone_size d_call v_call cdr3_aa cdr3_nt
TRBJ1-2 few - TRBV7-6 CASSLVEGDGYTF TGTGCCAGCAGCTTAGTCGAGGGGGACGGCTACACCTTC
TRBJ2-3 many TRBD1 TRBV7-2 CASSLDRGSTDTQYF TGTGCCAGCAGCTTAGACAGGGGTAGCACAGATACGCAGTATTTT
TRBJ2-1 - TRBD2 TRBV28 CASSSPGTSGGLYNEQFF TGTGCCAGCAGTTCTCCCGGGACTAGCGGGGGACTCTACAATGAGCAGTTCTTC
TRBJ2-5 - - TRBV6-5 CASSLRQDQETQYF TGTGCCAGCAGTCTACGCCAGGACCAAGAGACCCAGTACTTC
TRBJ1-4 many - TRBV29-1 CSGVEATNEKLFF TGCAGCGGGGTCGAGGCAACTAATGAAAAACTGTTTTTT
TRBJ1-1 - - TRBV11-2 CASSSHGQTNTEAFF TGTGCCAGCAGCTCGCACGGACAGACGAACACTGAAGCTTTCTTT
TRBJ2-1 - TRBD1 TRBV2 CASTQGQGAKYEQFF TGTGCCAGCACCCAGGGCCAGGGGGCAAAATATGAGCAGTTCTTC
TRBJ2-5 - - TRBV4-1 CASSQEKGLETQYF TGCGCCAGCAGCCAAGAGAAGGGGTTGGAGACCCAGTACTTC
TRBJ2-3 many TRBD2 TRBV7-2 CASPGGGTTDTQYF TGTGCCAGCCCGGGCGGGGGGACCACAGATACGCAGTATTTT
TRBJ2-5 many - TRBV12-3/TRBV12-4 CASSALATSVQETQYF TGTGCCAGCAGTGCCCTTGCGACCTCGGTCCAAGAGACCCAGTACTTC
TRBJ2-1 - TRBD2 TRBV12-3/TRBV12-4 CASSNSGEYNEQFF TGTGCCAGCAGCAATAGCGGGGAGTACAATGAGCAGTTCTTC
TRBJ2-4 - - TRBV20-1 CSASTPGPSNIQYF TGCAGTGCTAGTACTCCGGGACCTTCAAACATTCAGTACTTC
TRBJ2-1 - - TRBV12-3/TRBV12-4 CASSLEQSEQFF TGTGCCAGCAGTTTAGAACAGAGTGAGCAGTTCTTC
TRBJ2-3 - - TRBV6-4 CASSDTGTDTQYF TGTGCCAGCAGTGACACAGGCACAGATACGCAGTATTTT
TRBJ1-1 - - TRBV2 CASLLQGSTEAFF TGTGCCAGCCTGCTACAGGGAAGCACTGAAGCTTTCTTT
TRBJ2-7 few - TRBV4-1 CASSQDSSLSEQYF TGCGCCAGCAGCCAAGATTCTAGCTTGAGCGAGCAGTACTTC
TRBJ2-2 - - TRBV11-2 CASSLWRASTGELFF TGTGCCAGCAGCTTATGGCGGGCTTCCACCGGGGAGCTGTTTTTT
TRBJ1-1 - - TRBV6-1 CASGWALNTEAFF TGTGCCAGCGGGTGGGCCCTGAACACTGAAGCTTTCTTT
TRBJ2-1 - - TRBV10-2 CASSDHQNYNEQFF TGCGCCAGCAGTGACCACCAAAACTACAATGAGCAGTTCTTC
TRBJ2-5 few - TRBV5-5 CASSLWPLRGGETQYF TGTGCCAGCAGCTTGTGGCCCCTGAGGGGAGGAGAGACCCAGTACTTC
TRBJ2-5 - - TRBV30 CAWSLGSGQETQYF TGTGCCTGGAGTCTCGGGAGTGGGCAAGAGACCCAGTACTTC
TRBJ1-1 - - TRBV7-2 CASSLVIALNTEAFF TGTGCCAGCAGCTTAGTGATCGCCCTGAACACTGAAGCTTTCTTT
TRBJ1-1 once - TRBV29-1 CSVEPGFLNTEAFF TGCAGCGTTGAGCCAGGATTTTTGAACACTGAAGCTTTCTTT
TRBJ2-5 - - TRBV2 CASSPPTGLPGGETQCF TGTGCCAGCAGTCCACCGACTGGACTCCCAGGTGGGGAGACCCAGTGCTTC
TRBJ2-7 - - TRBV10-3 CAISEGSSYEQYF TGTGCCATCAGTGAAGGTTCCTCCTACGAGCAGTACTTC
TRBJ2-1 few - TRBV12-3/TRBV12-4 CASSSGLTSSYNEQFF TGTGCCAGCAGCTCAGGACTAACCAGCTCCTACAATGAGCAGTTCTTC
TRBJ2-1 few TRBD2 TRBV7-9 CASSFSLRDYSYNEQFF TGTGCCAGCAGCTTTTCTTTGCGGGACTACTCCTACAATGAGCAGTTCTTC
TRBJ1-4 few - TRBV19 CASRDPLAKLFF TGTGCCAGTAGGGATCCCTTGGCGAAACTGTTTTTT
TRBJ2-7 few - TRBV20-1 CSASTGPEQYF TGCAGTGCATCAACAGGGCCCGAGCAGTACTTC
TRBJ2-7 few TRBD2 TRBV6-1 CASSVASGRITYEQYF TGTGCCAGCAGTGTGGCTAGCGGGAGGATTACCTACGAGCAGTACTTC
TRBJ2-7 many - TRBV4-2 CASSQDNVQASPYF TGTGCCAGCAGCCAAGATAACGTACAGGCCTCCCCGTACTTC
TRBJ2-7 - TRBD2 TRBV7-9 CASSQVGGSYEQYF TGTGCCAGCAGCCAAGTGGGGGGGAGCTACGAGCAGTACTTC
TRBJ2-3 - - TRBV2 CASSTPRTAITDTQYF TGTGCCAGCAGTACTCCCCGGACAGCGATCACAGATACGCAGTATTTT
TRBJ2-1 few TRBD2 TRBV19 CASSGLAFGQFF TGTGCCAGTAGTGGACTAGCTTTTGGGCAGTTCTTC
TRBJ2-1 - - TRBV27 CASSLSSGSFSYNEQFF TGTGCCAGCAGTTTATCGTCAGGGTCATTCTCCTACAATGAGCAGTTCTTC
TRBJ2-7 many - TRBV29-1 CSVSTTGSYEQYF TGCAGCGTTTCCACGACCGGGAGCTACGAGCAGTACTTC
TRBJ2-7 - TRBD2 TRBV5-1 CASQAGTSAYEQYF TGCGCCAGTCAAGCCGGGACTAGCGCCTACGAGCAGTACTTC
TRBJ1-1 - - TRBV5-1 CASSLMGLNTEAFF TGCGCCAGCAGCTTGATGGGTTTGAACACTGAAGCTTTCTTT